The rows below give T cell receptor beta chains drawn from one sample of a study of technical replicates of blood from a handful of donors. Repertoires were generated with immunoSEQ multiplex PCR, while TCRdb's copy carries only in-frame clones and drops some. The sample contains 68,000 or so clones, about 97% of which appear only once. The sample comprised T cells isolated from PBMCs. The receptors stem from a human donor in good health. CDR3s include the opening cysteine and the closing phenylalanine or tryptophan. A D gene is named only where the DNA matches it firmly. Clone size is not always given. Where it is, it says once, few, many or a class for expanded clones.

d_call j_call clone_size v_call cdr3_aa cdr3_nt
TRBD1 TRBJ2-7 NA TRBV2 CASSPGQGNYEQYF TGTGCCAGCAGTCCGGGACAGGGGAACTACGAGCAGTACTTC
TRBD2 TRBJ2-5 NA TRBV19 CASSGTSGRGETQYF TGTGCCAGTAGCGGGACTAGCGGGAGAGGGGAGACCCAGTACTTC
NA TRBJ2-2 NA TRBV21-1 CASRKAEKHANTGELFF TGTGCCAGCAGAAAAGCCGAAAAGCACGCGAACACCGGGGAGCTGTTTTTT
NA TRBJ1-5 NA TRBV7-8 CASSLEGVYSNQPQHF TGTGCCAGCAGTTTAGAGGGGGTTTATAGCAATCAGCCCCAGCATTTT
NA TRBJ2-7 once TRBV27 CASSSSAYEGEQYF TGTGCCAGCAGTTCATCCGCTTATGAGGGCGAGCAGTACTTC
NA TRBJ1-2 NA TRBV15 CATSPGRNYGYTF TGTGCCACCAGCCCAGGGCGTAACTATGGCTACACCTTC
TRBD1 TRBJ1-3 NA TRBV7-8 CASSSWTGRKSGNTIYF TGTGCCAGCAGCTCTTGGACAGGGCGGAAATCTGGAAACACCATATATTTT
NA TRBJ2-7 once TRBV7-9 CASSLAGSSYEQYF TGTGCCAGCAGCTTAGCTGGCAGCTCCTACGAGCAGTACTTC
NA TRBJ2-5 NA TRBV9 CASSVVSQGWETQYF TGTGCCAGCAGCGTAGTATCTCAGGGCTGGGAGACCCAGTACTTC
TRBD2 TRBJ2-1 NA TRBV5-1 CASSSEDWQGTSGPYNEQFF TGCGCCAGCAGCTCTGAAGATTGGCAGGGTACTAGCGGACCCTACAATGAGCAGTTCTTC
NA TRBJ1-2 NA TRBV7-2 CASSLYGYTF TGTGCCAGCAGCCTCTATGGCTACACCTTC
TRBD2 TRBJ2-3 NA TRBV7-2 CASSLKTGTSGSTDTQYF TGTGCCAGCAGCTTAAAAACCGGGACTAGCGGAAGCACAGATACGCAGTATTTT
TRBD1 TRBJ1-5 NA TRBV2 CASEGQGNQPQHF TGTGCCAGCGAGGGACAGGGAAATCAGCCCCAGCATTTT
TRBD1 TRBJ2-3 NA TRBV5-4 CASSQQGGTDTQYF TGTGCCAGCAGCCAACAGGGGGGCACAGATACGCAGTATTTT
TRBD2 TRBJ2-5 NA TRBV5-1 CASSLDGASGKPKETQYF TGCGCCAGCAGCTTGGATGGGGCTAGCGGGAAACCGAAAGAGACCCAGTACTTC
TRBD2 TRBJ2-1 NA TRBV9 CASSSTSGRAHEQFF TGTGCCAGCAGCTCGACTAGCGGGAGGGCGCATGAGCAGTTCTTC
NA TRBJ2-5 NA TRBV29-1 CSVVPRVQETQYF TGCAGCGTTGTGCCGAGGGTCCAAGAGACCCAGTACTTC
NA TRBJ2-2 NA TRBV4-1 CASSQAVLYTGELFF TGCGCCAGCAGCCAGGCTGTGCTCTACACCGGGGAGCTGTTTTTT
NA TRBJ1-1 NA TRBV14 CASSGQRGSTEAFF TGTGCCAGCTCGGGACAAAGGGGATCTACTGAAGCTTTCTTT
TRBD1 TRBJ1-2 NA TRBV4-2 CASSSGTGTIYGYTF TGTGCCAGCAGCTCAGGGACAGGGACTATCTATGGCTACACCTTC
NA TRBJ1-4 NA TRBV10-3 CAISRQYNEKLFF TGTGCCATCAGCAGACAGTATAATGAAAAACTGTTTTTT
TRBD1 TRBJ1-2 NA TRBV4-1 CASSQDLGQYGYTF TGCGCCAGCAGCCAAGATCTGGGACAGTATGGCTACACCTTC
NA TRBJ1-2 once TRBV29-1 CSVEGHGYGYTF TGCAGCGTCGAGGGACACGGCTATGGCTACACCTTC
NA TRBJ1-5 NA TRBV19 CATKRQGSNQPQHF TGTGCCACCAAACGGCAGGGTAGCAATCAGCCCCAGCATTTT
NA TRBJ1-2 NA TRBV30 CAWKNREIGGYTF TGTGCCTGGAAAAACAGGGAGATCGGTGGCTACACCTTC
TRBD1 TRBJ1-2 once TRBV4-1 CASSHHRGDDGYTF TGCGCCAGCAGCCATCACAGGGGAGATGATGGCTACACCTTC
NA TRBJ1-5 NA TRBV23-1 CASRHHYNRDYSNQPQHF TGCGCCAGCAGACACCATTATAACAGGGACTATAGCAATCAGCCCCAGCATTTT
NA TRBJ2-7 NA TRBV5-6 CASSLWDTALYEQYF TGTGCCAGCAGCTTGTGGGACACTGCTCTCTACGAGCAGTACTTC
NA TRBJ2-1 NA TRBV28 CASSPLAVDNEQFF TGTGCCAGCAGCCCCCTCGCGGTCGACAATGAGCAGTTCTTC
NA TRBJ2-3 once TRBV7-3 CASSSQNTDTQYF TGTGCCAGCAGCTCCCAAAACACAGATACGCAGTATTTT
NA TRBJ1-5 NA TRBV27 CASSLLGGDQPQHF TGTGCCAGCAGCCTACTGGGGGGGGATCAGCCCCAGCATTTT
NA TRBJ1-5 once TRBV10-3 CAISDRGNQPQHF TGTGCCATCAGTGACAGGGGCAATCAGCCCCAGCATTTT
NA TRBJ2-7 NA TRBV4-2 CASSQVSSYEQYF TGTGCCAGCAGCCAAGTATCCAGCTACGAGCAGTACTTC
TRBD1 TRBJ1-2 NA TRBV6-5 CATTKAGGRYGYTF TGTGCCACCACAAAAGCAGGGGGTCGCTATGGCTACACCTTC
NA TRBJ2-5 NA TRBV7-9 CASSLAIGARPYQETQYF TGTGCCAGCAGCTTAGCTATAGGAGCTCGTCCGTACCAAGAGACCCAGTACTTC
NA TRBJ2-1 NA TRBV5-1 CASSSWDFHNEQFF TGCGCCAGCAGCTCCTGGGACTTCCACAATGAGCAGTTCTTC
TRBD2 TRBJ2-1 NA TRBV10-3 CAISSSSGSYNEQFF TGTGCCATCAGTAGCTCTAGCGGGAGTTACAATGAGCAGTTCTTC
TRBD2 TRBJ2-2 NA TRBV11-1 CASSSLRGRNTGELFF TGTGCCAGCAGCTCTCTTCGCGGGAGGAACACCGGGGAGCTGTTTTTT
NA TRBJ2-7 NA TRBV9 CASSVSGGEQYF TGTGCCAGCAGCGTATCCGGCGGGGAGCAGTACTTC
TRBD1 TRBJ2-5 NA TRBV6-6 CASSSTGVETQYF TGTGCCAGCAGCTCCACAGGGGTCGAGACCCAGTACTTC
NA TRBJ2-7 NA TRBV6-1 CASSETALYYEQYF TGTGCCAGCAGTGAAACAGCACTTTACTACGAGCAGTACTTC
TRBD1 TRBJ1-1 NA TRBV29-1 CSVDGTGVRTEAFF TGCAGCGTTGACGGTACAGGGGTTCGGACTGAAGCTTTCTTT
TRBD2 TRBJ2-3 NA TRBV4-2 CASSQDLTGGASTDTQYF TGTGCCAGCAGCCAAGATCTCACGGGGGGGGCTAGCACAGATACGCAGTATTTT